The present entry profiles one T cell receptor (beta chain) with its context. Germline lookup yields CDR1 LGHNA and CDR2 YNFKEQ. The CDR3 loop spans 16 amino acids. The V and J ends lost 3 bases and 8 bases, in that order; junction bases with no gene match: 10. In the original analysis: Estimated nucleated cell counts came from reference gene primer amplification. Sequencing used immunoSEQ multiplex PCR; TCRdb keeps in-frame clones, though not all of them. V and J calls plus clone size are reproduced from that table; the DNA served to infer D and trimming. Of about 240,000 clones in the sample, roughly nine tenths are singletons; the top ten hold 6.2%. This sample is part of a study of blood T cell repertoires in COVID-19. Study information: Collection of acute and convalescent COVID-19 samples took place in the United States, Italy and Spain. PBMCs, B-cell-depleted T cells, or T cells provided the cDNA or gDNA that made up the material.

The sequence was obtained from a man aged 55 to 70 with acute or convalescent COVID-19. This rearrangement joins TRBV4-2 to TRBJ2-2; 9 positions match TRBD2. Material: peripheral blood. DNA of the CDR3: TGTGCCAGCAGCCAGTACATAGCGGGAGTGGGGGGGGAGCTGTTTTTT. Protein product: CASSQYIAGVGGELFF.